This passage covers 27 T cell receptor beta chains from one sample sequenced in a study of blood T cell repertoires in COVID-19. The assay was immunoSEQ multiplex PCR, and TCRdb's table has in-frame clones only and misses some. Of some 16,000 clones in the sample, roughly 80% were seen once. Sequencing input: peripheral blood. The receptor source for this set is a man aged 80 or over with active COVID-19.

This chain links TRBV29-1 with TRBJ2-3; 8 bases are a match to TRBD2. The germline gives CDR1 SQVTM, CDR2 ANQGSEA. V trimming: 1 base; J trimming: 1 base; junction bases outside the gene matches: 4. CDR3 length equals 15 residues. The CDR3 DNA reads TGCAGCGTTGAAGTGTTAGCGGGACGCACAGATACGCAGTATTTT. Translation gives CSVEVLAGRTDTQYF.

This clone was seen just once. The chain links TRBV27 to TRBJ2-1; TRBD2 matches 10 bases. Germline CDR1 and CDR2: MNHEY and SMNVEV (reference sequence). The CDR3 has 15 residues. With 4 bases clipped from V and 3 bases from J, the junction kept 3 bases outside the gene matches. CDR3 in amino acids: CASSSSGSLYNEQFF. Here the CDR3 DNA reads TGTGCCAGCAGTTCTAGCGGGAGTCTCTACAATGAGCAGTTCTTC.

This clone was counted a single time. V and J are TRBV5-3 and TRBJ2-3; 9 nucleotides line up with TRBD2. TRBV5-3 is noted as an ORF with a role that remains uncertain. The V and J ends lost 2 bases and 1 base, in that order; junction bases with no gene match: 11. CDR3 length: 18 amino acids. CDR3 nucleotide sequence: TGTGCCAGAAGCTTTGAGGAGCGGGAGGTCCAGCGCACAGATACGCAGTATTTT. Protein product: CARSFEEREVQRTDTQYF.

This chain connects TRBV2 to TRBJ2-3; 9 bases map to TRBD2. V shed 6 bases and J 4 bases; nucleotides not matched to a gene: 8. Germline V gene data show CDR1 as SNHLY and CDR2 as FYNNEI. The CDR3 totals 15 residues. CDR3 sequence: CASRVAGDPPDTQYF. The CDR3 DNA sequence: TGTGCCAGCAGAGTAGCGGGAGACCCCCCAGATACGCAGTATTTT. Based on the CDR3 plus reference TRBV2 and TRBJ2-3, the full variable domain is EPEVTQTPSHQVTQMGQEVILRCVPISNHLYFYWYRQILGQKVEFLVSFYNNEISEKSEIFDDQFSVERPDGSNFTLKIRSTKLEDSAMYFCASRVAGDPPDTQYFGPGTRLTVL.

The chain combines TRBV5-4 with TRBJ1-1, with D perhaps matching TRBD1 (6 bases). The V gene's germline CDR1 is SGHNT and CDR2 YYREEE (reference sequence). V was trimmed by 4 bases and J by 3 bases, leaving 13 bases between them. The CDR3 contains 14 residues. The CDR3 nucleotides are TGTGCCAGCAGCAGGCAGGGGACGGACACTGAAGCTTTCTTT. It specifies CASSRQGTDTEAFF. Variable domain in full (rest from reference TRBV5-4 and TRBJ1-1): ETGVTQSPTHLIKTRGQQVTLRCSSQSGHNTVSWYQQALGQGPQFIFQYYREEENGRGNFPPRFSGLQFPNYSSELNVNALELDDSALYLCASSRQGTDTEAFFGQGTRLTVV.

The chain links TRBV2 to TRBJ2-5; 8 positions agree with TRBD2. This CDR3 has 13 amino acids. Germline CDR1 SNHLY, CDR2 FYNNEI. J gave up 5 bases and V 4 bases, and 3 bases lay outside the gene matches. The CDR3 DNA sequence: TGTGCCAGCAGTGTTGGCGGGAGGGAGACCCAGTACTTC. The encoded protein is CASSVGGRETQYF.

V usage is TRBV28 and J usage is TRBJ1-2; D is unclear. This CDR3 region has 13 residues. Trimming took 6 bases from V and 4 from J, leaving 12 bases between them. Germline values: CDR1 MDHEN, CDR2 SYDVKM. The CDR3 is CASRPTPLYGYTF. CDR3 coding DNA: TGTGCCAGCAGGCCGACACCTCTCTATGGCTACACCTTC.

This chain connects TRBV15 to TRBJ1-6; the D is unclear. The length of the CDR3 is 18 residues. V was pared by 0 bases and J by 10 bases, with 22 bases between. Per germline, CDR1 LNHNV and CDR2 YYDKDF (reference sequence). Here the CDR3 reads CATSRDIKAARGRSPLHF. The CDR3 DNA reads TGTGCCACCAGCAGAGATATAAAAGCCGCGCGTGGGAGATCACCCCTCCACTTT.

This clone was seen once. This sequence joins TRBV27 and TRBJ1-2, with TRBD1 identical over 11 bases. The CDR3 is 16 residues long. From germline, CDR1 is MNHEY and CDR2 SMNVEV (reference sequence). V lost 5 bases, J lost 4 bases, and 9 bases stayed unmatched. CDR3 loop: CASSRDRGALGYGYTF. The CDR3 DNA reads TGTGCCAGCAGTAGGGACAGGGGGGCGCTCGGCTATGGCTACACCTTC.

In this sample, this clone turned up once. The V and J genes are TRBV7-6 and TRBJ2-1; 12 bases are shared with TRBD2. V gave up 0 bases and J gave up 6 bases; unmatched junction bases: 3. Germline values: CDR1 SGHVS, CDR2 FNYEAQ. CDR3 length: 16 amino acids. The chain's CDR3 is CASSLASSGRANEQFF. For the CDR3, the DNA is TGTGCCAGCAGCTTAGCTTCTAGCGGGAGGGCCAATGAGCAGTTCTTC.

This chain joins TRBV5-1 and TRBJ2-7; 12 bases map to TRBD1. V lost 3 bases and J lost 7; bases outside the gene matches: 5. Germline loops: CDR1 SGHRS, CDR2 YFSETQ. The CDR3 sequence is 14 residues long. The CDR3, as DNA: TGCGCCAGCAGCTGGGGACAGGGGGCCGGAGAGCAGTACTTC. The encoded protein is CASSWGQGAGEQYF. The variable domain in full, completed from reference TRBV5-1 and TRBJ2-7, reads KAGVTQTPRYLIKTRGQQVTLSCSPISGHRSVSWYQQTPGQGLQFLFEYFSETQRNKGNFPGRFSGRQFSNSRSEMNVSTLELGDSALYLCASSWGQGAGEQYFGPGTRLTVT.

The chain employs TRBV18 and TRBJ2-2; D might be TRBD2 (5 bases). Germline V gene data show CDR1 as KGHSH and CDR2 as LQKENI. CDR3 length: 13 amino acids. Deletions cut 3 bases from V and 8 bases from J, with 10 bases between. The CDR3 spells CASSPVEGGELFF. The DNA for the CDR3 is TGTGCCAGCTCACCTGTCGAGGGTGGGGAGCTGTTTTTT.

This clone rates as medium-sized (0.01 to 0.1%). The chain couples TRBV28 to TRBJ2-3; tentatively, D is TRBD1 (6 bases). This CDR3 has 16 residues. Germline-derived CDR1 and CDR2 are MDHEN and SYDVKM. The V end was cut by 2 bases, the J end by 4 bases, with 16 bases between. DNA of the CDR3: TGTGCCAGCAGTTTAAACCCGTCAGGGGCTTCAGATACGCAGTATTTT. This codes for CASSLNPSGASDTQYF. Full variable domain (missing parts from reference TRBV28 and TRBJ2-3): DVKVTQSSRYLVKRTGEKVFLECVQDMDHENMFWYRQDPGLGLRLIYFSYDVKMKEKGDIPEGYSVSREKKERFSLILESASTNQTSMYLCASSLNPSGASDTQYFGPGTRLTVL.

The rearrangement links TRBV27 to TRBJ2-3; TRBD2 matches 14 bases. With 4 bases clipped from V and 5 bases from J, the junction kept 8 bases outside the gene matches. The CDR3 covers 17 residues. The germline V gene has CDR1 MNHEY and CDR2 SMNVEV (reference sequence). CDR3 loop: CASSSGTSGSRRDTQYF. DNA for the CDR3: TGTGCCAGCAGTTCCGGGACTAGCGGGAGTCGGAGAGATACGCAGTATTTT.

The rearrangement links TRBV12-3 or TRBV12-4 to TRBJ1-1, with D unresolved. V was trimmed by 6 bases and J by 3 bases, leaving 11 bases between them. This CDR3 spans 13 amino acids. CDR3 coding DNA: TGTGCCAGCAGCCAATGGGGAGACACTGAAGCTTTCTTT. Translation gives CASSQWGDTEAFF.

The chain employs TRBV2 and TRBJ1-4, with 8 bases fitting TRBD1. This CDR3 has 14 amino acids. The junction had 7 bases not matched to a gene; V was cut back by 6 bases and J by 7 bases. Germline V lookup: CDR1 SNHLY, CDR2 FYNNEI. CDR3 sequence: CASRDRVGSEKLFF. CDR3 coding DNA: TGTGCCAGCAGGGACAGGGTGGGGAGTGAAAAACTGTTTTTT.

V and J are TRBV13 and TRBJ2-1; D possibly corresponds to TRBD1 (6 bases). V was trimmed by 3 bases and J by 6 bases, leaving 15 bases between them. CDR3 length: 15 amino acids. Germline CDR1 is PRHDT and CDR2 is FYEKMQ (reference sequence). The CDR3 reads CASSFANQGLNEQFF. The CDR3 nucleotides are TGTGCCAGCAGCTTCGCCAATCAGGGGCTCAATGAGCAGTTCTTC.

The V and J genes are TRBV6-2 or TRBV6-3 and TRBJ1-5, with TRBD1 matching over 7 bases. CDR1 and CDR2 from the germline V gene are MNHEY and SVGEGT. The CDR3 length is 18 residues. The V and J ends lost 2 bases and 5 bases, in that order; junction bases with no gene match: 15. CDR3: CASSYTRDSPEVHQPQHF. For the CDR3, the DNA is TGTGCCAGCAGTTACACCAGGGACAGCCCGGAAGTCCATCAGCCCCAGCATTTT.

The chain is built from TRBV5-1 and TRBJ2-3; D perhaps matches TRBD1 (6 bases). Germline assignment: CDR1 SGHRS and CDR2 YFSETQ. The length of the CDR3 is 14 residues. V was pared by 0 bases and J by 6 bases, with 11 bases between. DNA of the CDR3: TGCGCCAGCAGCTTGGACAGGGTTAAGGATACGCAGTATTTT. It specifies CASSLDRVKDTQYF.

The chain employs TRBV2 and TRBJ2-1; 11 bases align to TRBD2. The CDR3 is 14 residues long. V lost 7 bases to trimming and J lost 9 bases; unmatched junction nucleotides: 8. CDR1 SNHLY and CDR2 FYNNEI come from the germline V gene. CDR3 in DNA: TGTGCCAGCATTACTAGCGGGAGTAGGGTTGAGCAGTTCTTC. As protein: CASITSGSRVEQFF.

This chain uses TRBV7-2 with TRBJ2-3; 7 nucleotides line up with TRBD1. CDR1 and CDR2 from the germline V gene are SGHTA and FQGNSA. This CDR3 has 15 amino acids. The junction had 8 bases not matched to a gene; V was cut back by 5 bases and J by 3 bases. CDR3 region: CASSLEGGLTDTQYF. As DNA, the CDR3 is TGTGCCAGCAGCCTAGAAGGGGGCTTAACAGATACGCAGTATTTT.

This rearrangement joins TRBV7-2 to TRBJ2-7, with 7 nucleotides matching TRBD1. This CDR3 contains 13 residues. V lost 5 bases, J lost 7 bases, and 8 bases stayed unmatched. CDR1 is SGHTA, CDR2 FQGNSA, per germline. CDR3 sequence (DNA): TGTGCCAGCAGCGCCTCGACAGGGTTTGAGCAGTACTTC. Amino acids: CASSASTGFEQYF. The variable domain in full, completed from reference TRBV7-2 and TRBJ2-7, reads GAGVSQSPSNKVTEKGKDVELRCDPISGHTALYWYRQSLGQGLEFLIYFQGNSAPDKSGLPSDRFSAERTGGSVSTLTIQRTQQEDSAVYLCASSASTGFEQYFGPGTRLTVT.

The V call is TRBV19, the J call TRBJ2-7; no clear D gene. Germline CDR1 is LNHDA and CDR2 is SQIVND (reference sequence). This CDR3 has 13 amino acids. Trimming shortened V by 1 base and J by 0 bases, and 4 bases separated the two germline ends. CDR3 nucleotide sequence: TGTGCCAGTAGTATAGTCGGCTCCTACGAGCAGTACTTC. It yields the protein CASSIVGSYEQYF.

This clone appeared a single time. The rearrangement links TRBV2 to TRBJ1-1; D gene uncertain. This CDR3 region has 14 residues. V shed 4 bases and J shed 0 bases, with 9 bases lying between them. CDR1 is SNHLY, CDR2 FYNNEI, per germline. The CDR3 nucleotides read TGTGCCAGCAGTGGCGGAACGATGAACACTGAAGCTTTCTTT. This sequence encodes CASSGGTMNTEAFF.

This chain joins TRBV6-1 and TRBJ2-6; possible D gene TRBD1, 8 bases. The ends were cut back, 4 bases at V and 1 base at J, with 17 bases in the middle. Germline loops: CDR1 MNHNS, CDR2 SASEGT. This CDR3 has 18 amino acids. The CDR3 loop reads CASSVTHRGGSGANVLTF. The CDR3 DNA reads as TGTGCCAGCAGTGTTACCCACAGGGGGGGGTCTGGGGCCAACGTCCTGACTTTC.

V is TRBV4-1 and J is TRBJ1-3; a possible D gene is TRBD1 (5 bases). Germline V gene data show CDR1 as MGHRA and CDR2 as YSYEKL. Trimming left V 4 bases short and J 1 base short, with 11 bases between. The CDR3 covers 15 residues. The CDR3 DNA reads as TGCGCCAGCAGCCGGATACAGGATTCTGGAAACACCATATATTTT. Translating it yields CASSRIQDSGNTIYF.

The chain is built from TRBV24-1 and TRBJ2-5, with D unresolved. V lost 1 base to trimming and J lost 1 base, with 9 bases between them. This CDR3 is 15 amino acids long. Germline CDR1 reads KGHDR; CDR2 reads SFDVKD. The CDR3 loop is CATSDFGTAQETQYF. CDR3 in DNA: TGTGCCACCAGTGATTTCGGAACAGCCCAAGAGACCCAGTACTTC.